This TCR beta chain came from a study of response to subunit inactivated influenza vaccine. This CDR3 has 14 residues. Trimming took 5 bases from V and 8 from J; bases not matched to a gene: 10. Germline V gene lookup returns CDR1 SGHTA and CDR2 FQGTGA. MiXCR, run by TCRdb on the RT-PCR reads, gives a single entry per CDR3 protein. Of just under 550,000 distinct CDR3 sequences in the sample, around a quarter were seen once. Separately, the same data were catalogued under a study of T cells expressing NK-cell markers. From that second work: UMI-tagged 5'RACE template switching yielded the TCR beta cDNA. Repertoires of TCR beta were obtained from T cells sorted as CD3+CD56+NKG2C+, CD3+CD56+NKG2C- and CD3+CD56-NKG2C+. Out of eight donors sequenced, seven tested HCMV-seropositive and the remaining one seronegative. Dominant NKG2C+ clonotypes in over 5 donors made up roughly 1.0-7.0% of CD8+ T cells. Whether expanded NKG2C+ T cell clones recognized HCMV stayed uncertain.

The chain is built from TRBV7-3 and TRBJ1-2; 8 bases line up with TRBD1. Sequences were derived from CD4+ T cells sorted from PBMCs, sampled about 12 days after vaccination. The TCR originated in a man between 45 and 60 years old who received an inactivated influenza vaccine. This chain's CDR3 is CASSIGQGAQGYTF. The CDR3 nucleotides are TGTGCCAGCAGCATAGGGCAGGGGGCGCAGGGCTACACCTTC.